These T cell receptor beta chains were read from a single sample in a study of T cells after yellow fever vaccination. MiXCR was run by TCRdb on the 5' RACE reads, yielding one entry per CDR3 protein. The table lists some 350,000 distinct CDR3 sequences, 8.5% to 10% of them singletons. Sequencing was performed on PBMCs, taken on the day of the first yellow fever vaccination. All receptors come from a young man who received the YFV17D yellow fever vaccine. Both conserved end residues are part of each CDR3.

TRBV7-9 CASSADYSNQPQHF
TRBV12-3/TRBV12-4 CASSLETSPLHF
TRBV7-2 CASSPDRFNEKLFF
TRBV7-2 CASSLRPGNTIYF
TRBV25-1 CASSEARGINQETQYF
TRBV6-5 CASSYNRNYPNNEQFF
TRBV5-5 CASSLGPGAGNQPQHF
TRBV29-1 CSVVPCIGPGGDNSPLHF
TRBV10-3 CAVSGTQETQYF
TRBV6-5 CASSYWDSNGEKLFF
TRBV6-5 CASSLGGRNNEQFF
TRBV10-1 CASGTGGLYNEQFF
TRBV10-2 CASSVFRLNTEAFF
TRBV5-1 CASSFGAGDNSPLHF
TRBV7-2 CASSSDSGELFF
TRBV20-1 CSAKDQINTGELFF
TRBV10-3 CAISDSTGNPYEQYF
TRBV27 CASSDWGGLYQETQYF
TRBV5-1 CASSSGIITDTQYF
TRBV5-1 CASSLSSVDSPLHF
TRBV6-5 CASSSGGTEAFF
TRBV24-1 CATSDDLSGGPNEQFF
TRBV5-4 CASSLGTGGAGANVLTF
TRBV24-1 CATSEYTSYGYTF
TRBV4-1 CASSKRQFTVTNTGELFF
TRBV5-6 CASSSRGTASGNTIYF
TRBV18 CASSLAGTGVTEAFF
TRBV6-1 CASRTVANYGYTF
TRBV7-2 CASSLSGLAVEKLFF
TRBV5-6 CASSPWTLEQFF
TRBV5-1 CASSRPGTQYQAFF
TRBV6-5 CASSSPGVKTEAFF
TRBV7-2 CASSLQSGLETQYF
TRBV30 CAWSVESNYNEQFF
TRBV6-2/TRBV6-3 CASKNPGLWQPQHF
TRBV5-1 CASSPLQEGFGYTF
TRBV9 CASSQSGGLYNEQFF
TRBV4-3 CASSQEKAGRRYF
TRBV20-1 CSARDRSGTVAQYF
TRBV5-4 CASSFWAGENTDTQYF
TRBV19 CASTSQLWVETQYF